The next 26 T cell receptor beta chains were all read from a single sample in a study of shared clonotypes between healthy human individuals. The assay was immunoSEQ multiplex PCR, and TCRdb's table has in-frame clones only and misses some. The sample has 1.5 million to 1.9 million clones, approximately 98% seen once. The sequenced sample consisted of naive CD4+ T cells sorted from blood. Subset denoted: CD45RA+ positively selected. The receptors were sampled from a man younger than 45 in good health.

In nucleotides, the CDR3 is TGTGCCTGGAGTAGGAGAACGGATCAGCCCCAGCATTTT. Translated: CAWSRRTDQPQHF. J is TRBJ1-5 and V is TRBV30; the D is unclear. This CDR3 is 13 amino acids long. Trimming pared 2 bases from V and 5 bases from J, leaving 10 bases between. The V gene's germline CDR1 is GTSNPN and CDR2 SVGIG (reference sequence).

J is TRBJ1-3 and V is TRBV6-5, with D perhaps TRBD1 (6 bases). In germline, CDR1 is MNHEY, CDR2 SVGAGI. CDR3 size: 15 residues. The ends were cut back, 6 bases at V and 1 base at J, with 13 bases in the middle. CDR3 protein: CASRRDRLSGNTIYF. In nucleotides, the CDR3 is TGTGCCAGCAGGAGAGACAGGCTGTCTGGAAACACCATATATTTT.

The V gene is TRBV12-5, the J gene TRBJ1-2, with 7 nucleotides matching TRBD1. Trimming cost V 9 bases and J 3 bases; bases outside gene matches: 7. The CDR3 contains 13 residues. Germline CDR1 and CDR2: LGHNT and FRNRAP. The CDR3 region is CARRQGGYYGYTF. CDR3 nucleotides: TGTGCTAGGCGGCAGGGGGGCTACTATGGCTACACCTTC.

The gene calls are TRBV18 and TRBJ2-1; 14 bases line up with TRBD2. V lost 6 bases to trimming and J lost 6 bases; unmatched junction nucleotides: 4. Per germline, CDR1 KGHSH and CDR2 LQKENI. The CDR3 totals 15 residues. CDR3 in amino acids: CASSQGLAGVNEQFF. The DNA of the CDR3 is TGTGCCAGCTCCCAGGGACTAGCGGGAGTCAATGAGCAGTTCTTC.

CDR3 in amino acids: CSVEGTSGARNEQFF. The CDR3 nucleotides are TGCAGCGTTGAAGGGACTAGCGGCGCCCGCAATGAGCAGTTCTTC. This chain connects TRBV29-1 to TRBJ2-1; 10 bases map to TRBD2. The CDR3 has 15 residues. Germline CDR1 reads SQVTM; CDR2 reads ANQGSEA. With 1 base clipped from V and 6 bases from J, the junction kept 6 bases outside the gene matches.

The chain employs TRBV25-1 and TRBJ1-1; the D is unclear. V was pared by 0 bases and J by 6 bases, with 5 bases between. The germline V gene encodes CDR1 MGHDK and CDR2 SYGVNS. The CDR3 extends over 12 amino acids. CDR3 sequence reads: CASSEYPSEAFF. For the CDR3, the DNA is TGTGCCAGCAGTGAATATCCGTCTGAAGCTTTCTTT. The whole variable domain, filled in from reference TRBV25-1 and TRBJ1-1, reads EADIYQTPRYLVIGTGKKITLECSQTMGHDKMYWYQQDPGMELHLIHYSYGVNSTEKGDLSSESTVSRIRTEHFPLTLESARPSHTSQYLCASSEYPSEAFFGQGTRLTVV.

The chain recombines TRBV6-6 with TRBJ1-5; TRBD1 agrees at 9 bases. With 1 base clipped from V and 4 bases from J, the junction kept 5 bases outside the gene matches. The CDR3 loop spans 16 amino acids. Germline V gene data show CDR1 as MNHNY and CDR2 as SVGAGI (reference sequence). CDR3 DNA: TGTGCCAGCAGTTACTGGGGACAGGGAACAAATCAGCCCCAGCATTTT. As protein: CASSYWGQGTNQPQHF.

The chain uses TRBV28 and TRBJ1-5; D call uncertain. The germline gives CDR1 MDHEN, CDR2 SYDVKM. The CDR3 has 14 residues. The germline V and J ends were trimmed by 6 bases and 7 bases, with 16 bases remaining between them. Here the CDR3 reads CASRIDPVAQPQHF. CDR3 nucleotide sequence: TGTGCCAGCAGGATTGATCCGGTGGCGCAGCCCCAGCATTTT.

This sequence joins TRBV5-4 and TRBJ1-1; 8 nucleotides line up with TRBD1. J lost 11 bases, V lost 4 bases, and 10 bases had no gene match. This CDR3 has 13 residues. Germline CDR1 is SGHNT and CDR2 is YYREEE (reference sequence). CDR3 bases: TGTGCCAGCAGCCTGGACAGGGATGGGGGGGCTTTCTTT. Translated: CASSLDRDGGAFF.

V and J are TRBV27 and TRBJ2-7, with 10 bases aligning to TRBD1. The J segment lost 5 bases and the V segment lost 6 bases, leaving 10 bases of the junction unmatched. Germline V lookup: CDR1 MNHEY, CDR2 SMNVEV (reference sequence). This CDR3 has 15 amino acids. The DNA of the CDR3 is TGTGCCAGCAGACTGGATGGGACAGGGGAAGACGAGCAGTACTTC. It is translated as CASRLDGTGEDEQYF.

J is TRBJ2-7 and V is TRBV10-3, with D unresolved. The V end lost 2 bases, the J end lost 3 bases, and 17 bases lay between the germline ends. This CDR3 region has 16 residues. Germline V lookup: CDR1 ENHRY, CDR2 SYGVKD. Here the CDR3 reads CAISEVASTGLYEQYF. For the CDR3, the DNA is TGTGCCATCAGTGAGGTCGCCTCAACGGGTCTCTACGAGCAGTACTTC.

This chain connects TRBV6-5 to TRBJ1-1; D is ambiguous. The CDR3 spans 14 residues. V was cut by 7 bases and J by 1 base, with 13 bases left in between. Germline assignment: CDR1 MNHEY and CDR2 SVGAGI. The CDR3 sequence: CASTNSRGNTEAFF. DNA of the CDR3: TGTGCCAGCACCAACTCGCGGGGGAACACTGAAGCTTTCTTT.

V and J are TRBV29-1 and TRBJ2-7; D possibly corresponds to TRBD1 (6 bases). There are 12 residues in the CDR3. Germline V gene sequence: CDR1 SQVTM, CDR2 ANQGSEA. Trimming left V 7 bases short and J 4 bases short, with 14 bases between. In DNA, the CDR3 is TGCAGCGGGTGGGACAAAAATTACGAGCAGTACTTC. Its protein product is CSGWDKNYEQYF.

The chain uses TRBV18 and TRBJ2-7; perhaps TRBD2 as D (6 bases). The assigned J gene may be wrong: the sequence end matches TRBJ2-5 better. Looked up from germline, CDR1 is KGHSH and CDR2 is LQKENI. This CDR3 comprises 12 residues. CDR3 nucleotide sequence: TGTGCCAGCTCACGGACTAAAGAGACCCAGTACTTC. It encodes CASSRTKETQYF.

J is TRBJ2-5 and V is TRBV11-2; the D gene is possibly TRBD1 (5 bases). Germline CDR1 and CDR2: SGHAT and FQNNGV. The V end lost 5 bases, the J end lost 1 base, and 11 bases lay between the germline ends. The CDR3 runs to 14 residues. CDR3 sequence: CASSQTGLQETQYF. The CDR3 nucleotides read TGTGCCAGCAGCCAAACAGGTCTCCAAGAGACCCAGTACTTC.

The V gene is TRBV27, the J gene TRBJ1-1, with 8 bases aligning to TRBD1. The CDR3 runs 14 residues. Germline V gene sequence: CDR1 MNHEY, CDR2 SMNVEV (reference sequence). V shed 5 bases and J 8 bases; nucleotides not matched to a gene: 10. CDR3 in DNA: TGTGCCAGCAGTCGGGACAGGCGAGTCGGGGAAGCTTTCTTT. Translating gives CASSRDRRVGEAFF.

The chain couples TRBV9 to TRBJ2-3, with 9 positions matching TRBD2. The CDR3 is 16 residues long. Germline CDR1 reads SGDLS; CDR2 reads YYNGEE. The J segment lost 0 bases and the V segment lost 4 bases, leaving 6 bases of the junction unmatched. CDR3 sequence: CASSSHGTSSTDTQYF. DNA for the CDR3: TGTGCCAGCAGCTCTCACGGGACTAGCAGCACAGATACGCAGTATTTT.

The rearrangement joins TRBV29-1 to TRBJ1-5, with unresolved D. Germline V gives CDR1 SQVTM, CDR2 ANQGSEA. This CDR3 contains 14 residues. The ends were cut back, 7 bases at V and 9 bases at J, with 22 bases in the middle. DNA for the CDR3: TGCAGCGGGAGAGAGGGAAATGCCGCAGGGCCCCAGCATTTT. Translated, it gives CSGREGNAAGPQHF.

The chain is built from TRBV10-3 and TRBJ1-5; no reliable D call. The germline gives CDR1 ENHRY, CDR2 SYGVKD. CDR3 length equals 12 residues. Trimming took 8 bases from V and 6 from J, leaving 11 bases between them. The CDR3 coding sequence is TGTGCCATCTCGATTCCAGGTCAGCCCCAGCATTTT. It specifies CAISIPGQPQHF.

The V and J genes are TRBV5-1 and TRBJ2-7; 7 bases agree with TRBD1. Germline values: CDR1 SGHRS, CDR2 YFSETQ. V shed 4 bases, J shed 2 bases, and the junction held 12 bases outside the gene matches. The CDR3 is 16 residues long. Here the CDR3 reads CASSPYTGVAAYEQYF. CDR3 in DNA: TGCGCCAGCAGCCCCTACACAGGGGTTGCCGCCTACGAGCAGTACTTC.

The rearrangement joins TRBV11-2 to TRBJ2-3; D is unclear. Germline V lookup: CDR1 SGHAT, CDR2 FQNNGV. V was cut by 3 bases and J by 4 bases, with 5 bases left in between. The CDR3 contains 12 residues. CDR3 amino acids: CASSFQPDTQYF. DNA for the CDR3: TGTGCCAGCAGCTTCCAGCCAGATACGCAGTATTTT.

The rearrangement links TRBV5-3 to TRBJ1-3; no clear D. TRBV5-3 falls under the ORF class, with uncertain function. The CDR3 spans 13 residues. The V and J ends lost 1 base and 7 bases respectively, with 9 bases between them. The CDR3 coding sequence is TGTGCCAGAAGCTTGTTTCTCGGTAACACCATATATTTT. The encoded protein is CARSLFLGNTIYF.

This chain uses TRBV5-6 with TRBJ2-7, with 10 bases lining up with TRBD2. J gave up 2 bases and V 1 base, and 6 bases lay outside the gene matches. Germline CDR1 and CDR2: SGHDT and YYEEEE. The CDR3 spans 16 residues. The CDR3 is CASSLLHLAGAYEQYF. The CDR3 coding sequence is TGTGCCAGCAGCTTGCTCCATCTAGCGGGGGCCTACGAGCAGTACTTC. The full variable domain, rest sourced from reference TRBV5-6 and TRBJ2-7, is DAGVTQSPTHLIKTRGQQVTLRCSPKSGHDTVSWYQQALGQGPQFIFQYYEEEERQRGNFPDRFSGHQFPNYSSELNVNALLLGDSALYLCASSLLHLAGAYEQYFGPGTRLTVT.

CDR3 DNA: TGCAGCGTTGACTCGGGATCCGAAAAACTGTTTTTT. Protein sequence: CSVDSGSEKLFF. This chain uses TRBV29-1 with TRBJ1-4; D is ambiguous. The V end lost 3 bases, the J end lost 8 bases, and 10 bases lay between the germline ends. The CDR3 has 12 amino acids. In germline, CDR1 is SQVTM, CDR2 ANQGSEA.

V usage is TRBV28 and J usage is TRBJ1-4; 8 bases map to TRBD1. V dropped 5 bases and J dropped 8; count of bases not matched to a gene: 1. This CDR3 has 12 amino acids. Germline CDR1 and CDR2: MDHEN and SYDVKM. CDR3 sequence: CASSGQGEKLFF. In DNA form, the CDR3 reads TGTGCCAGCAGTGGACAGGGAGAAAAACTGTTTTTT.

In the case of this clone: Other DNA sequences in the sample encode the same CDR3. The chain links TRBV2 to TRBJ1-5, with D uncertain. Germline lookup yields CDR1 SNHLY and CDR2 FYNNEI. V shed 3 bases and J shed 2 bases, with 5 bases lying between them. The CDR3 contains 13 residues. Written as DNA, the CDR3 is TGTGCCAGCAGTGACTTAGGCAATCAGCCCCAGCATTTT. This translates into CASSDLGNQPQHF. Full variable domain (missing parts from reference TRBV2 and TRBJ1-5): EPEVTQTPSHQVTQMGQEVILRCVPISNHLYFYWYRQILGQKVEFLVSFYNNEISEKSEIFDDQFSVERPDGSNFTLKIRSTKLEDSAMYFCASSDLGNQPQHFGDGTRLSIL.